The 8 T cell receptor beta chains listed next were all sequenced from one sample in a study of cytomegalovirus exposure and HLA in healthy donors. The PCR was carried out with 60 Vbeta primers and 13 Jbeta primers. Profiling relied on immunoSEQ multiplex PCR, and the TCRdb table lists in-frame clones only, not all of them. The table includes around 140,000 clones, 82% detected once. The specimen sequenced was PBMCs. The source is a male donor in good health and CMV-seronegative.

The J gene is TRBJ2-5, the V gene TRBV28, with D perhaps matching TRBD2 (5 bases). Germline lookup yields CDR1 MDHEN and CDR2 SYDVKM. CDR3 length: 13 residues. V gave up 3 bases and J gave up 2 bases, with 7 bases separating them. The CDR3 region has the DNA TGTGCCAGCAGTTTGGGCGGGCAAGAGACCCAGTACTTC. Its protein is CASSLGGQETQYF.

This chain connects TRBV18 to TRBJ1-2; 9 nucleotides align to TRBD1. The CDR3 has 12 residues. CDR1 KGHSH and CDR2 LQKENI come from the germline V gene. Trimming removed 5 bases from V and 7 bases from J; junction bases left unmatched: 2. This CDR3 is CASSTDRGGYTF. The CDR3 region has the DNA TGTGCCAGCTCAACGGACAGGGGTGGCTACACCTTC.

V usage is TRBV4-3 and J usage is TRBJ2-1, with 9 bases lining up with TRBD2. V lost 5 bases to trimming and J lost 7 bases; unmatched junction nucleotides: 9. The CDR3 loop spans 15 amino acids. The V gene's germline CDR1 is LGHNA and CDR2 YSLEER. The CDR3 sequence: CASSLGLARGNEQFF. DNA of the CDR3: TGCGCCAGCAGCTTAGGACTAGCGCGAGGGAATGAGCAGTTCTTC.

The chain uses TRBV4-1 and TRBJ2-3; weak D call: TRBD2 (5 bases). Per the germline V gene, CDR1 is MGHRA and CDR2 is YSYEKL. This CDR3 spans 17 amino acids. Trimming shortened V by 1 base and J by 8 bases, and 22 bases separated the two germline ends. The CDR3 protein is CASSQVLIIGRAGTQYF. CDR3 coding DNA: TGCGCCAGCAGCCAAGTGTTGATCATAGGGAGAGCAGGTACGCAGTATTTT.

In this sample, this clone turned up once. This chain joins TRBV19 and TRBJ2-3, with 9 bases fitting TRBD2. Per the germline V gene, CDR1 is LNHDA and CDR2 is SQIVND (reference sequence). The J segment lost 7 bases and the V segment lost 6 bases, leaving 11 bases of the junction unmatched. The CDR3 covers 15 residues. The CDR3 protein is CASRPHAGGPNTQYF. The CDR3 nucleotides are TGTGCCAGTAGACCGCATGCGGGAGGGCCAAATACGCAGTATTTT. Full variable domain (missing parts from reference TRBV19 and TRBJ2-3): DGGITQSPKYLFRKEGQNVTLSCEQNLNHDAMYWYRQDPGQGLRLIYYSQIVNDFQKGDIAEGYSVSREKKESFPLTVTSAQKNPTAFYLCASRPHAGGPNTQYFGPGTRLTVL.

The chain links TRBV7-2 to TRBJ1-5; no definite D call. Germline V CDR1 and CDR2: SGHTA, FQGNSA. Trimming stripped 7 bases from V and 3 bases from J, with 10 bases between. The CDR3 consists of 13 residues. The CDR3 reads CASTLSVNQPQHF. The CDR3 nucleotides are TGTGCCAGCACCTTGTCCGTCAATCAGCCCCAGCATTTT.

This chain joins TRBV4-3 and TRBJ2-5; TRBD1 is a possible D gene (5 bases). The J call may not be correct, given that the DNA end is closer to TRBJ2-7. CDR3 length: 14 residues. Germline values: CDR1 LGHNA, CDR2 YSLEER. CDR3 bases: TGCGCCAGCAGCCAAGAATGGGGCCCCTACGAGCAGTACTTC. Amino acid sequence: CASSQEWGPYEQYF.

By its share, this clone is medium-sized. At the DNA level, this CDR3 is encoded by other sequences in the same sample as well. V usage is TRBV7-6 and J usage is TRBJ2-1, with 7 nucleotides matching TRBD2. This CDR3 has 13 amino acids. CDR1 and CDR2 from the germline V gene are SGHVS and FNYEAQ. The J segment lost 10 bases and the V segment lost 5 bases, leaving 8 bases of the junction unmatched. CDR3 nucleotide sequence: TGTGCCAGCAGCCCTCTTGGGGGGGGAGAGCAGTTCTTC. It encodes CASSPLGGGEQFF.